These 6 T cell receptor beta chains share one sample of origin, sequenced in a study of CD8 T cells in ankylosing spondylitis. TCRdb called the 5' RACE reads again in MiXCR, with one record for every CDR3 protein. The sample lists about 90,000 distinct CDR3 sequences, around 26% occurring once. What was sequenced was blood, either unsorted or a sorted T cell fraction (not recorded which). These receptors were obtained from a male donor with ankylosing spondylitis or in good health (not recorded which).

The CDR3 DNA sequence: TGTGCCAGCAGTGACCCTCAGGGGGTCTTGGGCTACACCTTC. Its protein is CASSDPQGVLGYTF. The V call is TRBV6-1, the J call TRBJ1-2; TRBD1 matches 7 bases. The CDR3 has 14 amino acids. V shed 3 bases and J 8 bases; nucleotides not matched to a gene: 9. Germline V gene sequence: CDR1 MNHNS, CDR2 SASEGT.

V usage is TRBV7-2 and J usage is TRBJ2-3; D is possibly TRBD1 (5 bases). The CDR3 spans 14 residues. Trimming cost V 2 bases and J 5 bases, with 11 bases left between them. Germline values: CDR1 SGHTA, CDR2 FQGNSA. CDR3 loop: CASSLIRARDTQYF. The CDR3 coding sequence is TGTGCCAGCAGCTTAATCAGGGCCAGAGATACGCAGTATTTT.

The sample holds many counts of this clonotype. This rearrangement joins TRBV10-3 to TRBJ1-2, with D tentatively TRBD1 (5 bases). CDR3 length: 13 amino acids. V lost 0 bases, J lost 9 bases, and 11 bases lay in between. Germline loops: CDR1 ENHRY, CDR2 SYGVKD. CDR3 nucleotide sequence: TGTGCCATCAGTGAGTCGATAGGGGCGAGCTACACCTTC. It is translated as CAISESIGASYTF.

This clonotype was seen only a few times. The CDR3 protein is CASSLSSGRETQYF. In nucleotides, the CDR3 is TGCGCCAGCAGCTTGTCTAGCGGTAGAGAGACCCAGTACTTC. V gene TRBV5-1 combines with J gene TRBJ2-5, with 7 bases lining up with TRBD2. Per germline, CDR1 SGHRS and CDR2 YFSETQ. The CDR3 contains 14 residues. Losses at the gene ends were 1 base for V and 4 bases for J; bases not matched to a gene: 4.

This clonotype was found a few times. This chain uses TRBV5-1 with TRBJ1-2, with 7 nucleotides matching TRBD1. V trimming: 4 bases; J trimming: 2 bases; junction bases outside the gene matches: 5. The CDR3 totals 14 residues. Germline CDR1 SGHRS, CDR2 YFSETQ. The CDR3 spells CASSPDRVNYGYTF. Here the CDR3 DNA reads TGCGCCAGCAGCCCCGACAGGGTGAACTATGGCTACACCTTC.

The chain has TRBV24-1 and TRBJ2-3; D uncertain. V lost 4 bases and J 4 bases, leaving 8 bases between the germline ends. This CDR3 is 13 amino acids long. Germline-derived CDR1 and CDR2 are KGHDR and SFDVKD. CDR3 loop: CATSDPPADTQYF. DNA of the CDR3: TGTGCCACCAGTGACCCCCCGGCAGATACGCAGTATTTT.